The 7 T cell receptor beta chains presented below share a single source sample, sequenced in a study of vaccination effects on CD4 cells after COVID-19. These TCRs' antigens remain unknown. Scientists isolated CD4+ T cells after a roughly 10-day culture period ended. Vaccination of participants consisted of two doses of either the BNT162b2 or mRNA-1273 vaccine. TCRdb's copy holds only in-frame clones and misses some; the assay was immunoSEQ multiplex PCR. The sample comprises 70,000 or so clones, 65% to 80% of which are singletons, and 2% to 3% rests with the top ten. The input for sequencing was CD4+ T cells from PBMCs cultured without peptide, taken after COVID-19 vaccination. These receptor sequences come from a human donor who received a COVID-19 vaccine.

This chain uses TRBV7-9 with TRBJ2-3; TRBD2 matches at 7 bases. Germline CDR1 reads SEHNR; CDR2 reads FQNEAQ (reference sequence). The V and J ends lost 2 bases and 9 bases, in that order; junction bases with no gene match: 20. The CDR3 extends over 18 amino acids. The CDR3 loop reads CASSLNSRAGDSLWTQYF. The DNA of the CDR3 is TGTGCCAGCAGCTTAAATTCGCGCGCGGGGGACTCTCTCTGGACGCAGTATTTT.

The V call is TRBV6-2 or TRBV6-3, the J call TRBJ1-5; D call uncertain. Germline assignment: CDR1 MNHEY and CDR2 SVGEGT. Between the trimmed V and J ends, which lost 0 bases and 11 bases, there was a span of 23 bases. The CDR3 is made up of 17 amino acids. The CDR3 protein is CASSYSMSGVYGWTQHF. CDR3 DNA: TGTGCCAGCAGTTACTCGATGTCAGGTGTCTACGGGTGGACCCAGCATTTT.

This clone was seen more than once but under ten times. The chain is built from TRBV10-3 and TRBJ1-5; D unresolved. The germline V gene encodes CDR1 ENHRY and CDR2 SYGVKD. Trimming cost V 0 bases and J 1 base, with 13 bases left between them. CDR3 length: 17 amino acids. CDR3 bases: TGTGCCATCAGTGAGTCCTTGGGCAGTAGAAGCAATCAGCCCCAGCATTTT. Protein: CAISESLGSRSNQPQHF.

The rearrangement links TRBV5-1 to TRBJ1-2, with D hard to call. Germline V gene lookup returns CDR1 SGHRS and CDR2 YFSETQ. V lost 2 bases and J lost 2, with 16 bases in between. The CDR3 extends over 16 amino acids. CDR3 loop: CASSFQVEARNYGYTF. CDR3 coding DNA: TGCGCCAGCAGCTTCCAGGTTGAGGCGCGAAACTATGGCTACACCTTC.

J is TRBJ1-3 and V is TRBV12-3 or TRBV12-4; tentatively, D is TRBD1 (5 bases). With 6 bases removed from V and 15 bases from J, the gap between germline ends came to 15 bases. The CDR3 length is 11 residues. In nucleotides, the CDR3 is TGTGCCAGCAGGGGGGGATGGTGGGAATATTTT. Protein: CASRGGWWEYF.

The chain joins TRBV5-4 to TRBJ2-1, with D perhaps TRBD1 (5 bases). The CDR3 consists of 15 residues. V gave up 4 bases and J gave up 3 bases, with 14 bases separating them. Germline values: CDR1 SGHNT, CDR2 YYREEE (reference sequence). CDR3 sequence reads: CASSLSSGIYNEQFF. CDR3 in DNA: TGTGCCAGCAGCCTGTCTTCAGGGATCTACAATGAGCAGTTCTTC.

This clone has only one observation. This chain links TRBV18 with TRBJ2-5; D call uncertain. The V end lost 0 bases, the J end lost 0 bases, and 11 bases lay between the germline ends. Germline CDR1 is KGHSH and CDR2 is LQKENI. CDR3 length: 16 residues. The CDR3 loop reads CASSPPSGLNQETQYF. DNA for the CDR3: TGTGCCAGCTCACCACCTTCGGGTCTTAACCAAGAGACCCAGTACTTC.